Listed below are T cell receptor beta chains from one sample, sequenced in a study of shared clonotypes between healthy human individuals. This table comes from immunoSEQ multiplex PCR, and its TCRdb copy is limited to in-frame clones, with some not included. The sample holds about 2 million clones, about 95% seen once. Sequencing was carried out using naive CD8+ T cells sorted from blood. The receptor set was obtained from a man aged 18 to 35 in good health. Each CDR3 is given with its conserved first and last residue. Fields, in order: D gene, clone size, V gene, J gene, CDR3 DNA, CDR3 protein. A D gene is named only where the DNA matches it firmly. Expanded clones are given a class, and other clones once, few, many or no size at all.

D gene: .
clone size: .
V gene: TRBV29-1
J gene: TRBJ2-1
CDR3 DNA: TGCAGCGTTTTCGGGACGGACTCCTACAATGAGCAGTTCTTC
CDR3 protein: CSVFGTDSYNEQFF

D gene: TRBD2
clone size: .
V gene: TRBV6-6
J gene: TRBJ2-7
CDR3 DNA: TGTGCCAGCAGTTACGCACTAGCGGGAGCTAGCGAGCAGTACTTC
CDR3 protein: CASSYALAGASEQYF

D gene: .
clone size: .
V gene: TRBV13
J gene: TRBJ2-6
CDR3 DNA: TGTGCCAGCAGCTTGTCACAGACCCCCTCTGGGGCCAACGTCCTGACTTTC
CDR3 protein: CASSLSQTPSGANVLTF

D gene: .
clone size: .
V gene: TRBV10-3
J gene: TRBJ2-2
CDR3 DNA: TGTGCCATCAGTGAAGGGACCGGGGAGCTGTTTTTT
CDR3 protein: CAISEGTGELFF

D gene: .
clone size: .
V gene: TRBV15
J gene: TRBJ1-3
CDR3 DNA: TGTGCCACCAGCAGGTCGTCTTTGACCGGAAACACCATATATTTT
CDR3 protein: CATSRSSLTGNTIYF

D gene: TRBD1
clone size: few
V gene: TRBV18
J gene: TRBJ1-1
CDR3 DNA: TGTGCCAGCTCGGACAGACAGGGGGGTAGTAACACTGAAGCTTTCTTT
CDR3 protein: CASSDRQGGSNTEAFF

D gene: TRBD1
clone size: .
V gene: TRBV18
J gene: TRBJ1-1
CDR3 DNA: TGTGCCAGCTCACCACCCCGAGCAGGGGGCAACACTGAAGCTTTCTTT
CDR3 protein: CASSPPRAGGNTEAFF

D gene: .
clone size: .
V gene: TRBV30
J gene: TRBJ1-4
CDR3 DNA: TGTGCCGCGGATATCTGGGGAGGAAATGAAAAACTGTTTTTT
CDR3 protein: CAADIWGGNEKLFF

D gene: TRBD1
clone size: .
V gene: TRBV7-9
J gene: TRBJ2-3
CDR3 DNA: TGTGCCAGCAGCCCCCGGGACAGGGCGACAGATACGCAGTATTTT
CDR3 protein: CASSPRDRATDTQYF

D gene: TRBD2
clone size: .
V gene: TRBV5-6
J gene: TRBJ2-1
CDR3 DNA: TGTGCCAGCAGCCTGGGACTAGCACTACACAATGAGCAGTTCTTC
CDR3 protein: CASSLGLALHNEQFF

D gene: .
clone size: .
V gene: TRBV11-2
J gene: TRBJ1-1
CDR3 DNA: TGTGCCAGCGAAGGGGTGGACACTGAAGCTTTCTTT
CDR3 protein: CASEGVDTEAFF

D gene: .
clone size: .
V gene: TRBV7-8
J gene: TRBJ1-2
CDR3 DNA: TGTGCCAGCAGCTTTTGGCCTCGGGACAAATCTAACGGCTACACCTTC
CDR3 protein: CASSFWPRDKSNGYTF

D gene: .
clone size: .
V gene: TRBV27
J gene: TRBJ2-1
CDR3 DNA: TGTGCCAGCGCAATGGACGGGACTTCTTACAATGAGCAGTTCTTC
CDR3 protein: CASAMDGTSYNEQFF

D gene: .
clone size: once
V gene: TRBV5-6
J gene: TRBJ2-6
CDR3 DNA: TGTGCCAGCAGCTTCCTCTCTGGGGCCAACGTCCTGACTTTC
CDR3 protein: CASSFLSGANVLTF

D gene: .
clone size: .
V gene: TRBV14
J gene: TRBJ2-7
CDR3 DNA: TGTGCCAGCACCGCCGGGACCCTACCCTACGAGCAGTACTTC
CDR3 protein: CASTAGTLPYEQYF

D gene: TRBD1
clone size: once
V gene: TRBV7-9
J gene: TRBJ2-7
CDR3 DNA: TGTGCCAGCAGCACGGACAGGTCTCCCTACGAGCAGTACTTC
CDR3 protein: CASSTDRSPYEQYF

D gene: .
clone size: .
V gene: TRBV5-1
J gene: TRBJ1-1
CDR3 DNA: TGCGCCAGCAGCTTGGGGACGGGTAACACTGAAGCTTTCTTT
CDR3 protein: CASSLGTGNTEAFF

D gene: .
clone size: .
V gene: TRBV28
J gene: TRBJ1-5
CDR3 DNA: TGTGCCAGCAGTCACAGGGAGTCGGCGGATAGCAATCAGCCCCAGCATTTT
CDR3 protein: CASSHRESADSNQPQHF

D gene: TRBD1
clone size: .
V gene: TRBV9
J gene: TRBJ2-1
CDR3 DNA: TGTGCCAGCAGCACGGGACAGATCTCCTACAATGAGCAGTTCTTC
CDR3 protein: CASSTGQISYNEQFF

D gene: .
clone size: .
V gene: TRBV21-1
J gene: TRBJ2-3
CDR3 DNA: TGTGCCACCGGGCCCCTCGTTGGACAGGTTAAAGATACGCAGTATTTT
CDR3 protein: CATGPLVGQVKDTQYF

D gene: .
clone size: .
V gene: TRBV10-2
J gene: TRBJ2-7
CDR3 DNA: TGCGCCAGCAGCGCGGGGGCATACGAGCAGTACTTC
CDR3 protein: CASSAGAYEQYF

D gene: TRBD2
clone size: .
V gene: TRBV28
J gene: TRBJ2-2
CDR3 DNA: TGTGCCAGCAGTTTAGGGGCCTCAGGACTAGCAGGAGCGGAGGAGCTGTTTTTT
CDR3 protein: CASSLGASGLAGAEELFF

D gene: .
clone size: .
V gene: TRBV6-5
J gene: TRBJ1-5
CDR3 DNA: TGTGCCAGCAGTTTACTATCAGGGGTAAGCAATCAGCCCCAGCATTTT
CDR3 protein: CASSLLSGVSNQPQHF

D gene: .
clone size: .
V gene: TRBV9
J gene: TRBJ1-1
CDR3 DNA: TGTGCCAGCAGCGTAGGTAGCCGTCAGGGTCACACTGAAGCTTTCTTT
CDR3 protein: CASSVGSRQGHTEAFF

D gene: .
clone size: .
V gene: TRBV29-1
J gene: TRBJ2-7
CDR3 DNA: TGCAGCGTTGAAACCGCCTACGAGCAGTACTTC
CDR3 protein: CSVETAYEQYF

D gene: TRBD1
clone size: .
V gene: TRBV2
J gene: TRBJ1-5
CDR3 DNA: TGTGCCAGCAGGGGACAGGGGGCTTTTAGCAATCAGCCCCAGCATTTT
CDR3 protein: CASRGQGAFSNQPQHF